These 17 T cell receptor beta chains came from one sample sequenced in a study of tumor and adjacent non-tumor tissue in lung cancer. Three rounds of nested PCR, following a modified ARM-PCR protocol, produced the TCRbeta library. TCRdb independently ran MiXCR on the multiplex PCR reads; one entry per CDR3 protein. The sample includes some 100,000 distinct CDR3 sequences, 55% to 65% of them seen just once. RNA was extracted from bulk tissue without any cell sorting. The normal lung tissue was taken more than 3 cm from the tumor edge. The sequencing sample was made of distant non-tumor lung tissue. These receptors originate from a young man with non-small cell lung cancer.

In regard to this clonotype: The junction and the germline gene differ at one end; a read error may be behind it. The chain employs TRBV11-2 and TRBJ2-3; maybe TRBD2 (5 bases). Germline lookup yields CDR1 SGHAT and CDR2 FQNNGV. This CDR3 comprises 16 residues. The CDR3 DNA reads TGTGCCAGCAGCTTAGCGCGGGCGCGTAGCACAGATACGGAGTATTTT. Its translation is CASSLARARSTDTEYF. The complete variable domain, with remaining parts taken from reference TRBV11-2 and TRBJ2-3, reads EAGVAQSPRYKIIEKRQSVAFWCNPISGHATLYWYQQILGQGPKLLIQFQNNGVVDDSQLPKDRFSAERLKGVDSTLKIQPAKLEDSAVYLCASSLARARSTDTEYFGPGTRLTVL.

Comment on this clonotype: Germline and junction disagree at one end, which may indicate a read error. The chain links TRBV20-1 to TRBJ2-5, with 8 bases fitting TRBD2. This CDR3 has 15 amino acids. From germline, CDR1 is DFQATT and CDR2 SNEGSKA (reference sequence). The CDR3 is CSARDLILAEETQYF. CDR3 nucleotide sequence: TGCAGTGCTAGAGATTTGATACTAGCGGAAGAGACTCAGTACTTC.

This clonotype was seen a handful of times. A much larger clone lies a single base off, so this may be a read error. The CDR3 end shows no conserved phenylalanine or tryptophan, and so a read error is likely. CDR3: CASRREETQYL. As DNA, the CDR3 is TGTGCCAGCAGACGAGAAGAGACCCAGTACCTC. The rearrangement uses TRBV5-5 and TRBJ2-5; D is undetermined. Germline-derived CDR1 and CDR2 are SGHKS and YYEKEE (reference sequence). The CDR3 sequence is 11 residues long. V gave up 5 bases and J gave up 3 bases, with 5 bases separating them.

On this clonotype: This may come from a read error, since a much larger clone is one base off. CDR3 residues: CSVTDGFNEKLFF. The CDR3 DNA sequence: TGCAGCGTGACGGACGGGTTTAATGAAAAACTGTTTTTT. The chain employs TRBV29-1 and TRBJ1-4; D gene uncertain. In germline, CDR1 is SQVTM, CDR2 ANQGSEA. Trimming removed 6 bases at V and 4 bases at J, with 12 bases between. CDR3 length: 13 amino acids.

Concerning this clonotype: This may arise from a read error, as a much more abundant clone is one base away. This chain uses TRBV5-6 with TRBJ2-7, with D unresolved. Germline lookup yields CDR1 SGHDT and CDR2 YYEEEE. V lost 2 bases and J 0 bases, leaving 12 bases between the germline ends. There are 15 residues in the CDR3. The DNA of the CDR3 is TGTGCCAGCAGCTTTAGCATGGGATTCTCCTACGAGCAGTACTTC. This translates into CASSFSMGFSYEQYF. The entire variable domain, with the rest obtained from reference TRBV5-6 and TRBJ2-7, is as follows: DAGVTQSPTHLIKTRGQQVTLRCSPKSGHDTVSWYQQALGQGPQFIFQYYEEEERQRGNFPDRFSGHQFPNYSSELNVNALLLGDSALYLCASSFSMGFSYEQYFGPGTRLTVT.

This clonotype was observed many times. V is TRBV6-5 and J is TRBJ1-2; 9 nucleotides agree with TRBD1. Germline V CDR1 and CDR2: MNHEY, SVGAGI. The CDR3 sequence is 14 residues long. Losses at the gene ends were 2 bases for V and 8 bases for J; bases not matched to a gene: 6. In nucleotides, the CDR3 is TGTGCCAGCAGTTACGGGGACAGGGTGGAAGGCTACACCTTC. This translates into CASSYGDRVEGYTF.

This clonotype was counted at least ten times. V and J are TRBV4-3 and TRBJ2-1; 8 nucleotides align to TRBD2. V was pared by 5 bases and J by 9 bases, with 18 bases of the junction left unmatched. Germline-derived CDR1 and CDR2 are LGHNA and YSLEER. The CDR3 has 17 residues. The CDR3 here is CASSLLGGSGVWSEQFF. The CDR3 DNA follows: TGCGCCAGCAGCTTACTAGGGGGTAGCGGGGTTTGGAGTGAGCAGTTCTTC.

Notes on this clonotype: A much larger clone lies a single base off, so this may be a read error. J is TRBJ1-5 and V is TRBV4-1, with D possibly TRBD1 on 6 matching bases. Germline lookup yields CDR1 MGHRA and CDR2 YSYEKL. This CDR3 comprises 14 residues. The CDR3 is CARSLRDTDQPQHF. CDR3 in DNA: TGCGCCAGAAGCCTCCGGGACACGGATCAGCCCCAGCATTTT.

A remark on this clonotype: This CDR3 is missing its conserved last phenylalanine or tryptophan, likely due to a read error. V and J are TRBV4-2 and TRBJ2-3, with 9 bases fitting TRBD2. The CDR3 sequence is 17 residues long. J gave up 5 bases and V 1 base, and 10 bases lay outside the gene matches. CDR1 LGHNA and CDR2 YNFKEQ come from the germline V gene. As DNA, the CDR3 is TGTGCCAGCAGCCAAGGAGGGGCGGGGGGGCCCGTAGATACGCAGTATTCT. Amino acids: CASSQGGAGGPVDTQYS.

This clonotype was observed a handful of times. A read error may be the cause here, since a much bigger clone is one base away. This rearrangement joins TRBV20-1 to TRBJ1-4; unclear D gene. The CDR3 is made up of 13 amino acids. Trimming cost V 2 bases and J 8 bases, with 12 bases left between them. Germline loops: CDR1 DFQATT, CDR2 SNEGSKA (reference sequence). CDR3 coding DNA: TGCAGTGCTAGACGGGGAGTCCTGGAAAAACTGTTTTTT. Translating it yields CSARRGVLEKLFF.

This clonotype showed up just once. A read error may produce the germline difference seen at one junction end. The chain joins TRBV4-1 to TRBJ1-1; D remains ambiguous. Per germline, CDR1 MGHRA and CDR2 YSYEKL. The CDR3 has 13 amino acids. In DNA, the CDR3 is TGTGCCAGCAACCAAGATGGGCACAACGAAGCTTTCTTT. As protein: CASNQDGHNEAFF.

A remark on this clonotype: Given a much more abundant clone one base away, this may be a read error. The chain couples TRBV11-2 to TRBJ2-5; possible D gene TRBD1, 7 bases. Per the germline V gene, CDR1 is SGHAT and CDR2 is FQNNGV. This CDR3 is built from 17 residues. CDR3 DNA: TGTGCCAGCAGCTTAGTCGCTTCGAGACAGGGCGGGGAGACCCAGAACTTC. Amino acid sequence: CASSLVASRQGGETQNF.

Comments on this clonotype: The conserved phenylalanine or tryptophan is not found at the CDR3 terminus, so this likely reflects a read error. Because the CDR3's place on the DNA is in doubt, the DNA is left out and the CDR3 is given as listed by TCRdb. The chain's CDR3 is CASSLGQGYEEYS. V is TRBV11-1 and J is TRBJ2-7; TRBD1, the D gene given by the table, was not confirmed from the DNA. The CDR3 spans 13 amino acids, including both terminal residues. Germline CDR1 is SGHAT and CDR2 is FQDESV (reference sequence).

The CDR3 bases are TGCAGCGGGGGGAGCAGACGGAACTATGGCTACACCTTC. Its translation is CSGGSRRNYGYTF. The V and J genes are TRBV29-1 and TRBJ1-2; possible D gene TRBD1, 5 bases. Germline V CDR1 and CDR2: SQVTM, ANQGSEA. Trimming pared 7 bases from V and 2 bases from J, leaving 14 bases between. The CDR3 is made up of 13 amino acids.

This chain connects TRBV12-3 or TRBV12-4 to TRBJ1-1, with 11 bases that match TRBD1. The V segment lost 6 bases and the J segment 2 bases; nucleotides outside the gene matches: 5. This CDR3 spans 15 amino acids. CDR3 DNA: TGTGCCAGCAGACTCGGGACAGGGGGTAACACTGAAGCTTTCTTT. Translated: CASRLGTGGNTEAFF.

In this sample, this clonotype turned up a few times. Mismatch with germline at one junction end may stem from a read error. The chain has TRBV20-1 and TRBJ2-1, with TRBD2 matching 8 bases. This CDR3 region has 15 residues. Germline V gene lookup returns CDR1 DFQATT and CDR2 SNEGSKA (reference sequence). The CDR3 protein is CSARPSGLSYNEQLF. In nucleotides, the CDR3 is TGCAGTGCTAGACCTAGCGGGCTCTCCTATAATGAGCAGCTCTTC.

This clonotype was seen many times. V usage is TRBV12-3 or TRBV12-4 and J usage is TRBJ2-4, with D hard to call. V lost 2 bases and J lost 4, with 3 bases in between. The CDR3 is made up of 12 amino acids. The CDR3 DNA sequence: TGTGCCAGCAGTTTAAGGAAAAACATTCAGTACTTC. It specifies CASSLRKNIQYF.